This passage covers 20 T cell receptor beta chains from one sample sequenced in a study of early stage breast cancer tumors. Sequencing used immunoSEQ multiplex PCR; TCRdb keeps in-frame clones, though not all of them. The sample lists about 53,000 clones, 75% to 95% occurring once. Sequenced sample: blood. These TCRs come from a person aged 70 to 79 with breast cancer.

The chain carries TRBV27 and TRBJ1-5, with 9 nucleotides matching TRBD1. V lost 6 bases and J lost 2; bases outside the gene matches: 2. The germline gives CDR1 MNHEY, CDR2 SMNVEV (reference sequence). The CDR3 length is 14 residues. CDR3 residues: CASSRDRGNQPQHF. The CDR3 coding sequence is TGTGCCAGCAGCCGGGACAGGGGCAATCAGCCCCAGCATTTT.

The rearrangement joins TRBV7-2 to TRBJ1-2; D not certain. V was cut by 1 base and J by 4 bases, with 7 bases left in between. Germline CDR1 is SGHTA and CDR2 is FQGNSA. The CDR3 runs 13 residues. The CDR3 region is CASSLEQTYGYTF. The CDR3 DNA reads TGTGCCAGCAGCTTAGAACAGACCTATGGCTACACCTTC.

The chain is built from TRBV19 and TRBJ1-1; D remains unclear. Germline CDR1 and CDR2: LNHDA and SQIVND (reference sequence). The CDR3 contains 14 residues. Trimming took 4 bases from V and 4 from J, leaving 13 bases between them. Written as DNA, the CDR3 is TGTGCCAGTAGTACACTCGGACGGGGCACTGAAGCTTTCTTT. It translates to CASSTLGRGTEAFF.

The chain uses TRBV28 and TRBJ1-5, with TRBD1 matching over 11 bases. This CDR3 comprises 15 residues. With 6 bases clipped from V and 7 bases from J, the junction kept 8 bases outside the gene matches. Per germline, CDR1 MDHEN and CDR2 SYDVKM. This CDR3 reads CASSLPGQGAQPQHF. Written as DNA, the CDR3 is TGTGCCAGCAGCCTTCCTGGACAGGGGGCCCAGCCCCAGCATTTT. The whole variable domain, filled in from reference TRBV28 and TRBJ1-5, reads DVKVTQSSRYLVKRTGEKVFLECVQDMDHENMFWYRQDPGLGLRLIYFSYDVKMKEKGDIPEGYSVSREKKERFSLILESASTNQTSMYLCASSLPGQGAQPQHFGDGTRLSIL.

This chain links TRBV29-1 with TRBJ1-2; the D is unclear. Germline V gives CDR1 SQVTM, CDR2 ANQGSEA. This CDR3 is built from 11 residues. Between the trimmed V and J ends, which lost 4 bases and 5 bases, there was a span of 8 bases. The CDR3 reads CSVAESYGYTF. The CDR3 DNA is TGCAGCGTTGCTGAGAGTTATGGCTACACCTTC.

This clone showed up just once. This chain connects TRBV7-2 to TRBJ1-5, with D uncertain. Germline V lookup: CDR1 SGHTA, CDR2 FQGNSA. With 5 bases removed from V and 5 bases from J, the gap between germline ends came to 13 bases. The CDR3 length is 14 residues. In DNA form, the CDR3 reads TGTGCCAGCAGCCACCGGTCGGCGGATCAGCCCCAGCATTTT. The encoded protein is CASSHRSADQPQHF. Full variable domain (rest looked up from reference TRBV7-2 and TRBJ1-5): GAGVSQSPSNKVTEKGKDVELRCDPISGHTALYWYRQSLGQGLEFLIYFQGNSAPDKSGLPSDRFSAERTGGSVSTLTIQRTQQEDSAVYLCASSHRSADQPQHFGDGTRLSIL.

The V gene is TRBV7-3, the J gene TRBJ2-3, with 13 positions matching TRBD2. Germline V CDR1 and CDR2: SGHTA, FQGTGA. V was clipped by 5 bases and J by 8 bases; unmatched bases: 4. This CDR3 region has 14 residues. The CDR3 is CASSPRTSGGTQYF. DNA of the CDR3: TGTGCCAGCAGCCCCAGGACTAGCGGGGGTACGCAGTATTTT.

A few counts support this clone. The chain is built from TRBV5-1 and TRBJ1-2, with 8 bases aligning to TRBD1. This CDR3 has 13 amino acids. Germline CDR1 is SGHRS and CDR2 is YFSETQ. Trimming at V came to 4 bases and at J to 6 bases, leaving 5 bases not matched to a gene. The CDR3 reads CASSVQGEHGYTF. DNA of the CDR3: TGCGCCAGCAGCGTACAGGGGGAACATGGCTACACCTTC.

In this sample, this clone turned up once. The chain carries TRBV5-1 and TRBJ1-1; 8 bases map to TRBD1. Per the germline V gene, CDR1 is SGHRS and CDR2 is YFSETQ. CDR3 size: 15 residues. V trimming: 3 bases; J trimming: 0 bases; junction bases outside the gene matches: 4. CDR3 bases: TGCGCCAGCAGCTCCAGACAGGGGATGAACACTGAAGCTTTCTTT. Translation gives CASSSRQGMNTEAFF.

DNA of the CDR3: TGTGCCAGCAGCCCCCTAGCGGGGGGGACGAATGAGCAGTTCTTC. Its translation: CASSPLAGGTNEQFF. The V gene is TRBV4-2, the J gene TRBJ2-1, with 12 nucleotides matching TRBD2. The J segment lost 7 bases and the V segment lost 4 bases, leaving 5 bases of the junction unmatched. CDR3 size: 15 residues. The germline CDR1 and CDR2 sequences are LGHNA and YNFKEQ.

The CDR3 reads CASSLGGSWDEQFF. In DNA, the CDR3 is TGCGCCAGCAGCTTGGGTGGTAGCTGGGATGAGCAGTTCTTC. This rearrangement joins TRBV5-1 to TRBJ2-1; no clear D. Trimming pared 0 bases from V and 8 bases from J, leaving 12 bases between. This CDR3 has 14 amino acids. CDR1 SGHRS and CDR2 YFSETQ come from the germline V gene.

This clone was counted once. The CDR3 loop is CASSDYGRTQYF. DNA of the CDR3: TGTGCCAGCAGTGACTATGGTAGAACGCAGTATTTT. V usage is TRBV6-4 and J usage is TRBJ2-3; D not resolved. Trimming removed 1 base from V and 9 bases from J, with 8 bases in between. CDR1 is MRHNA, CDR2 SNTAGT, per germline. The CDR3 extends over 12 amino acids.

The chain uses TRBV27 and TRBJ2-7; 8 positions match TRBD1. This CDR3 region has 14 residues. Germline CDR1 MNHEY, CDR2 SMNVEV (reference sequence). With 5 bases clipped from V and 4 bases from J, the junction kept 7 bases outside the gene matches. The CDR3 DNA reads TGTGCCAGCAGTCCCGGACAGGGAGGTTACGAGCAGTACTTC. Its translation is CASSPGQGGYEQYF.

This chain links TRBV10-2 with TRBJ1-1; D gene uncertain. The CDR3 runs 9 residues. Germline-derived CDR1 and CDR2 are WSHSY and SAAADI. The germline V and J ends were trimmed by 8 bases and 11 bases, with 9 bases remaining between them. The chain's CDR3 is CASGLRAFF. CDR3 in DNA: TGCGCCAGCGGTCTGAGGGCTTTCTTT.

This chain links TRBV5-1 with TRBJ2-7, with TRBD2 matching 10 bases. The length of the CDR3 is 15 residues. The ends lost 5 bases at V and 2 bases at J; junction bases unmatched: 7. Germline lookup yields CDR1 SGHRS and CDR2 YFSETQ. The CDR3 DNA reads TGCGCCAGCAGACTTGGACTAGCGGTGGCCTACGAGCAGTACTTC. Its translation is CASRLGLAVAYEQYF.

This chain joins TRBV18 and TRBJ1-5; maybe TRBD1 (6 bases). This CDR3 is built from 15 residues. V dropped 4 bases and J dropped 5 bases, with 15 bases sitting between them. Germline lookup yields CDR1 KGHSH and CDR2 LQKENI. CDR3 bases: TGTGCCAGCTCACTCAACGAAGGGGGAGATCAGCCCCAGCATTTT. Encoded protein: CASSLNEGGDQPQHF.

The chain uses TRBV23-1 and TRBJ1-2; 8 positions match TRBD1. TRBV23-1 is an ORF, with its function uncertain. The CDR3 extends over 20 amino acids. Trimming cost V 4 bases and J 0 bases; bases outside gene matches: 19. CDR3 loop: CASSPHPRTGSGATNYGYTF. CDR3 in DNA: TGCGCCAGCAGTCCCCACCCTCGGACAGGGAGTGGTGCCACTAACTATGGCTACACCTTC.

The chain employs TRBV2 and TRBJ2-4; 9 positions match TRBD1. CDR1 SNHLY and CDR2 FYNNEI come from the germline V gene. This CDR3 spans 14 amino acids. J gave up 5 bases and V 4 bases, and 3 bases lay outside the gene matches. In DNA, the CDR3 is TGTGCCAGCAGTGTCCGGGACAGGGAAAACATTCAGTACTTC. The encoded protein is CASSVRDRENIQYF. Full variable domain (rest looked up from reference TRBV2 and TRBJ2-4): EPEVTQTPSHQVTQMGQEVILRCVPISNHLYFYWYRQILGQKVEFLVSFYNNEISEKSEIFDDQFSVERPDGSNFTLKIRSTKLEDSAMYFCASSVRDRENIQYFGAGTRLSVL.

The chain carries TRBV7-9 and TRBJ2-7; no firm D call. V shed 5 bases and J shed 2 bases, with 13 bases lying between them. The CDR3 consists of 14 residues. Germline V gives CDR1 SEHNR, CDR2 FQNEAQ (reference sequence). CDR3 DNA: TGTGCCAGCAGCCCCCCCGCAGTCCCCTACGAGCAGTACTTC. The encoded protein is CASSPPAVPYEQYF.

CDR3 loop: CASSDRVRQPQHF. As DNA, the CDR3 is TGTGCCAGCAGTGACAGGGTTCGGCAGCCCCAGCATTTT. The chain has TRBV6-1 and TRBJ1-5, with a tentative D call TRBD1 (5 bases). CDR3 length: 13 amino acids. Germline V gene lookup returns CDR1 MNHNS and CDR2 SASEGT. Trimming took 3 bases from V and 7 from J, leaving 10 bases between them.